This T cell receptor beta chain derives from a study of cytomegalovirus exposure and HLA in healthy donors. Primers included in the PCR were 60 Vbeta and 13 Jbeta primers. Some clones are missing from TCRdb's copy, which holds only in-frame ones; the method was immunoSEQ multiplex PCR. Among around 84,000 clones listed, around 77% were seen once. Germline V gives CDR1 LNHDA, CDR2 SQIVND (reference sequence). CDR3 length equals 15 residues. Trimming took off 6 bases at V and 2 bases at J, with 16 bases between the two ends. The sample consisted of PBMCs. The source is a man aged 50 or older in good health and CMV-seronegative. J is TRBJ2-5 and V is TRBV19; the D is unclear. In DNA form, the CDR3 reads TGTGCCAGTAGGATTAGTGGTGGTGTTCAAGAGACCCAGTACTTC. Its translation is CASRISGGVQETQYF.